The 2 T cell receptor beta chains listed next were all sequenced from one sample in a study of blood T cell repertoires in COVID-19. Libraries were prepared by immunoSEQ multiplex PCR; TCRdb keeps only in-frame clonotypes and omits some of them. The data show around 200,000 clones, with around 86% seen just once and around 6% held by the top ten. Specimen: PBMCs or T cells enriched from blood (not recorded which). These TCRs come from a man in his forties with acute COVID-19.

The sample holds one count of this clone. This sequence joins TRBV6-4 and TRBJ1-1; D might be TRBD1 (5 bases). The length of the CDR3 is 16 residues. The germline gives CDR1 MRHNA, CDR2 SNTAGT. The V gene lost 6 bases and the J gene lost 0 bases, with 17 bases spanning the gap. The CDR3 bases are TGTGCCAGCAGCGCGGGCCCGGGGGTAATGAACACTGAAGCTTTCTTT. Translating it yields CASSAGPGVMNTEAFF.

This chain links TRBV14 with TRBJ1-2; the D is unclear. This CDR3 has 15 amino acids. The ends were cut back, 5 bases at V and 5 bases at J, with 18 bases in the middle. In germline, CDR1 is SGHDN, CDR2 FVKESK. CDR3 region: CASSVAGRSRYGYTF. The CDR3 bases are TGTGCCAGCAGCGTAGCGGGCCGAAGTAGATATGGCTACACCTTC.